One T cell receptor (beta chain) is described in this entry. The germline V gene has CDR1 MGHRA and CDR2 YSYEKL. This CDR3 is built from 15 residues. Losses at the gene ends were 2 bases for V and 6 bases for J; bases not matched to a gene: 6. The data derive from a study of blood T cell repertoires in COVID-19. Study overall: COVID-19 samples collected from the United States, Italy and Spain covered acute and convalescent phases. PBMCs, B-cell-depleted T cells, or T cells were the source of the cDNA or gDNA that made up the material.

Original data processing: Estimates of nucleated cell counts were drawn from the amplification of reference gene primers. The data were produced by immunoSEQ multiplex PCR, yet TCRdb's version contains in-frame clones alone and is incomplete. Clone size and V and J calls were adopted from that table, with D and trimming inferred from the DNA. The table has fewer than 250,000 clones, 88% seen once. This receptor was taken from a woman aged 60-70 years with acute or convalescent COVID-19. Sequenced material: peripheral blood. The J gene is TRBJ2-2, the V gene TRBV4-1; 7 bases line up with TRBD1. The CDR3 DNA reads TGCGCCAGCAGCCAATCGACAGGGTGGGCCGGGGAGCTGTTTTTT. Its protein is CASSQSTGWAGELFF.